These 31 T cell receptor beta chains were all obtained from the same sample, sequenced in a study of beta chain features in type 1 diabetes. Isolated RNA was reverse transcribed in full, so expressed TCRB transcripts were sequenced. The data were produced by immunoSEQ multiplex PCR, yet TCRdb's version contains in-frame clones alone and is incomplete. The data hold 330,000 or so clones, with around a fifth observed a single time. The sequenced sample consisted of naive CD4+ T cells from blood. The receptors were sampled from a woman in her late teens or twenties in good health.

The V gene is TRBV7-3, the J gene TRBJ2-6; TRBD2 might be the D (5 bases). This CDR3 comprises 15 residues. Looked up from germline, CDR1 is SGHTA and CDR2 is FQGTGA. V was pared by 1 base and J by 1 base, with 5 bases between. CDR3 nucleotide sequence: TGTGCCAGCAGCTTAAGAGGGTCTGGGGCCAACGTCCTGACTTTC. Protein: CASSLRGSGANVLTF.

The V call is TRBV7-6, the J call TRBJ2-7; a weak D match, TRBD2 (6 bases). V was clipped by 4 bases and J by 7 bases, with 20 bases between them. CDR3 size: 15 residues. Germline lookup yields CDR1 SGHVS and CDR2 FNYEAQ. CDR3 protein: CASSSLISGRSEQYF. For the CDR3, the DNA is TGTGCCAGCAGCTCCCTTATTAGCGGTCGAAGTGAGCAGTACTTC.

V gene TRBV4-1 combines with J gene TRBJ1-4; D is uncertain. CDR1 is MGHRA and CDR2 is YSYEKL in the germline V gene. This CDR3 has 16 residues. V lost 2 bases and J 5 bases, leaving 15 bases between the germline ends. This chain's CDR3 is CASSQNGGQVNEKLFF. CDR3 nucleotides: TGCGCCAGCAGCCAAAATGGAGGGCAGGTGAATGAAAAACTGTTTTTT.

This clone was detected only a few times. This sequence joins TRBV10-3 and TRBJ1-1; possibly TRBD1 for D (5 bases). This CDR3 comprises 13 residues. V lost 10 bases to trimming and J lost 0 bases, with 12 bases between them. Per the germline V gene, CDR1 is ENHRY and CDR2 is SYGVKD. CDR3 amino acids: CATQGGMNTEAFF. CDR3 coding DNA: TGTGCCACCCAGGGCGGCATGAACACTGAAGCTTTCTTT.

V usage is TRBV30 and J usage is TRBJ1-1; possibly TRBD1 for D (5 bases). V dropped 3 bases and J dropped 1 base, with 15 bases sitting between them. Germline V gives CDR1 GTSNPN, CDR2 SVGIG (reference sequence). CDR3 length equals 15 residues. The chain's CDR3 is CAWRPQGWGNTEAFF. The CDR3, as DNA: TGTGCCTGGAGGCCCCAGGGATGGGGGAACACTGAAGCTTTCTTT.

The chain recombines TRBV6-5 with TRBJ2-2; 10 bases line up with TRBD1. Trimming took 5 bases from V and 4 from J; bases not matched to a gene: 4. The germline gives CDR1 MNHEY, CDR2 SVGAGI. This CDR3 has 15 residues. CDR3 residues: CASSRTGGSTGELFF. CDR3 sequence (DNA): TGTGCCAGCAGTCGGACAGGGGGTAGCACCGGGGAGCTGTTTTTT.

The chain has TRBV4-2 and TRBJ1-2; D gene unclear. This CDR3 is 14 amino acids long. The V gene lost 0 bases and the J gene lost 5 bases, with 10 bases spanning the gap. Germline V gene lookup returns CDR1 LGHNA and CDR2 YNFKEQ. The CDR3 bases are TGTGCCAGCAGCCAAGATCGAGGCGGATATGGCTACACCTTC. It is translated as CASSQDRGGYGYTF.

In this sample, this clone turned up a few times. The V gene is TRBV13, the J gene TRBJ2-7; D is uncertain. CDR3 length equals 13 residues. In germline, CDR1 is PRHDT, CDR2 FYEKMQ (reference sequence). The V gene lost 5 bases and the J gene lost 3 bases, with 11 bases spanning the gap. Here the CDR3 reads CASSVTRLYEQYF. CDR3 bases: TGTGCCAGCAGCGTGACTCGACTCTACGAGCAGTACTTC.

The J gene is TRBJ2-3, the V gene TRBV30; no clear D. The V and J ends lost 0 bases and 6 bases respectively, with 10 bases between them. CDR3 length equals 13 residues. Looked up from germline, CDR1 is GTSNPN and CDR2 is SVGIG (reference sequence). CDR3 bases: TGTGCCTGGAGTGTACATGCCGCCGATACGCAGTATTTT. This gives the protein CAWSVHAADTQYF.

Points on this clone: The identical CDR3 is also encoded by other nucleotide sequences in the sample. V gene TRBV30 combines with J gene TRBJ1-1; D is unclear. Trimming shortened V by 0 bases and J by 5 bases, and 13 bases separated the two germline ends. The CDR3 sequence is 14 residues long. The germline CDR1 and CDR2 sequences are GTSNPN and SVGIG (reference sequence). CDR3 amino acids: CAWSVRGVGTEAFF. For the CDR3, the DNA is TGTGCCTGGAGTGTACGGGGAGTAGGTACTGAAGCTTTCTTT.

This clone was picked up a small number of times. This chain joins TRBV30 and TRBJ2-7; the D gene is possibly TRBD1 (7 bases). V dropped 8 bases and J dropped 3 bases, with 17 bases sitting between them. In germline, CDR1 is GTSNPN, CDR2 SVGIG (reference sequence). The CDR3 extends over 13 amino acids. CDR3 residues: CALVGGGYYEQYF. DNA of the CDR3: TGTGCCCTAGTAGGAGGGGGCTACTACGAGCAGTACTTC. Variable domain in full (rest from reference TRBV30 and TRBJ2-7): SQTIHQWPATLVQPVGSPLSLECTVEGTSNPNLYWYRQAAGRGLQLLFYSVGIGQISSEVPQNLSASRPQDRQFILSSKKLLLSDSGFYLCALVGGGYYEQYFGPGTRLTVT.

The rearrangement uses TRBV5-1 and TRBJ1-1; D is perhaps TRBD1 (6 bases). CDR3 length: 14 amino acids. Germline CDR1 reads SGHRS; CDR2 reads YFSETQ. V lost 4 bases, J lost 2 bases, and 12 bases lay in between. CDR3 sequence (DNA): TGCGCCAGCAGCGAGTTGACAGGCAACACTGAAGCTTTCTTT. Its protein product is CASSELTGNTEAFF.

This sequence joins TRBV4-2 and TRBJ2-2; the D is unclear. Germline-derived CDR1 and CDR2 are LGHNA and YNFKEQ. CDR3 length: 16 residues. V was pared by 1 base and J by 4 bases, with 13 bases between. CDR3 sequence reads: CASSQGGVKITGELFF. CDR3 coding DNA: TGTGCCAGCAGCCAAGGTGGAGTGAAGATCACCGGGGAGCTGTTTTTT.

The chain joins TRBV5-1 to TRBJ2-5; 7 nucleotides match TRBD2. CDR1 SGHRS and CDR2 YFSETQ come from the germline V gene. This CDR3 region has 15 residues. J lost 1 base, V lost 0 bases, and 3 bases had no gene match. This CDR3 is CASSLGREPQETQYF. For the CDR3, the DNA is TGCGCCAGCAGCTTGGGGCGGGAGCCCCAAGAGACCCAGTACTTC.

The genes are TRBV29-1 and TRBJ2-1; 10 bases are shared with TRBD2. CDR1 and CDR2 from the germline V gene are SQVTM and ANQGSEA. Unmatched junction bases numbered 0, after V lost 3 bases and J lost 10 bases. This CDR3 contains 11 residues. CDR3: CSVEGLAEQFF. The DNA of the CDR3 is TGCAGCGTTGAGGGACTAGCGGAGCAGTTCTTC.

The chain employs TRBV7-9 and TRBJ2-5, with 9 bases fitting TRBD1. The CDR3 contains 16 residues. The J segment lost 2 bases and the V segment lost 2 bases, leaving 6 bases of the junction unmatched. CDR1 and CDR2 from the germline V gene are SEHNR and FQNEAQ (reference sequence). CDR3 bases: TGTGCCAGCAGCTTAACCGGGACAGGGCCGCAAGAGACCCAGTACTTC. Translating it yields CASSLTGTGPQETQYF. Based on the CDR3 plus reference TRBV7-9 and TRBJ2-5, the full variable domain is DTGVSQNPRHKITKRGQNVTFRCDPISEHNRLYWYRQTLGQGPEFLTYFQNEAQLEKSRLLSDRFSAERPKGSFSTLEIQRTEQGDSAMYLCASSLTGTGPQETQYFGPGTRLLVL.

The rearrangement uses TRBV9 and TRBJ2-1, with 7 bases lining up with TRBD1. The ends lost 3 bases at V and 5 bases at J; junction bases unmatched: 2. This CDR3 contains 13 residues. CDR1 and CDR2 (germline): SGDLS, YYNGEE. The CDR3 sequence is CASSEGQHNEQFF. Written as DNA, the CDR3 is TGTGCCAGCAGCGAGGGACAGCACAATGAGCAGTTCTTC.

This clone was seen a handful of times. The sample has other DNA sequences that encode this CDR3 too. The rearrangement uses TRBV4-2 and TRBJ2-1; TRBD2 aligns across 10 bases. The germline gives CDR1 LGHNA, CDR2 YNFKEQ. Trimming cost V 0 bases and J 5 bases; bases outside gene matches: 1. CDR3 length equals 15 residues. The CDR3: CASSQELAGNNEQFF. The CDR3 bases are TGTGCCAGCAGCCAAGAACTAGCGGGAAACAATGAGCAGTTCTTC.

V and J are TRBV29-1 and TRBJ1-1, with D uncertain. CDR1 is SQVTM and CDR2 is ANQGSEA in the germline V gene. This CDR3 has 13 amino acids. V lost 7 bases, J lost 1 base, and 13 bases lay in between. CDR3 DNA: TGCAGCGCCAACCCGAGGAAGAACACTGAAGCTTTCTTT. Its protein product is CSANPRKNTEAFF.

The V gene is TRBV7-2, the J gene TRBJ2-7; D might be TRBD1 (6 bases). Per the germline V gene, CDR1 is SGHTA and CDR2 is FQGNSA. V shed 0 bases and J shed 3 bases, with 9 bases lying between them. This CDR3 has 14 amino acids. The CDR3 loop reads CASSLAGQLYEQYF. In DNA form, the CDR3 reads TGTGCCAGCAGCTTAGCTGGACAGCTCTACGAGCAGTACTTC.

The CDR3 sequence is CSVELQGKSRGNEQFF. CDR3 DNA: TGCAGCGTTGAACTGCAGGGAAAAAGCAGGGGCAATGAGCAGTTCTTC. V is TRBV29-1 and J is TRBJ2-1; TRBD1 might be the D (6 bases). Trimming removed 2 bases from V and 6 bases from J, with 20 bases in between. The CDR3 runs 16 residues. Germline assignment: CDR1 SQVTM and CDR2 ANQGSEA.

This chain joins TRBV6-5 and TRBJ2-7, with 8 nucleotides matching TRBD1. CDR3 size: 14 residues. Germline CDR1 and CDR2: MNHEY and SVGAGI. With 7 bases clipped from V and 4 bases from J, the junction kept 9 bases outside the gene matches. DNA for the CDR3: TGTGCCAGCAAAGCATCGGACAGGGTATACGAGCAGTACTTC. This codes for CASKASDRVYEQYF.

This clone was counted a few times. Written as DNA, the CDR3 is TGTGCCAGCAGCTTCCGGGAGACAGATACGCAGTATTTT. It encodes CASSFRETDTQYF. The V and J genes are TRBV7-2 and TRBJ2-3; the D gene is possibly TRBD2 (6 bases). The CDR3 length is 13 residues. From germline, CDR1 is SGHTA and CDR2 FQGNSA. Between the trimmed V and J ends, which lost 3 bases and 3 bases, there was a span of 7 bases.

V usage is TRBV5-4 and J usage is TRBJ2-1, with 12 bases that match TRBD2. The trim removed 4 bases at V and 10 bases at J, leaving 12 bases unmatched. The CDR3 length is 16 residues. The V gene's germline CDR1 is SGHNT and CDR2 YYREEE (reference sequence). As DNA, the CDR3 is TGTGCCAGCAGCCGTCTGATGACTAGCGGGAGTTTGGAGCAGTTCTTC. Its translation: CASSRLMTSGSLEQFF.

In DNA, the CDR3 is TGTGCCAGCAGCTCGCCTGTGGACAGATTTAATCAGCCCCAGCATTTT. This sequence encodes CASSSPVDRFNQPQHF. The chain employs TRBV6-6 and TRBJ1-5; possibly TRBD1 for D (6 bases). This CDR3 is 16 amino acids long. Germline CDR1 and CDR2: MNHNY and SVGAGI (reference sequence). Trimming took off 6 bases at V and 4 bases at J, with 19 bases between the two ends.

The chain carries TRBV7-2 and TRBJ1-4; possibly TRBD1 for D (5 bases). The CDR3 is 15 amino acids. From germline, CDR1 is SGHTA and CDR2 FQGNSA. V was pared by 2 bases and J by 0 bases, with 7 bases between. CDR3 protein: CASSLQGTTNEKLFF. DNA for the CDR3: TGTGCCAGCAGCTTACAGGGAACAACTAATGAAAAACTGTTTTTT.

This clone occurred a few times. The chain combines TRBV4-1 with TRBJ2-7; TRBD2 aligns across 9 bases. Germline CDR1 and CDR2: MGHRA and YSYEKL. Unmatched junction bases numbered 14, after V lost 4 bases and J lost 4 bases. The CDR3 is made up of 17 amino acids. The CDR3 coding sequence is TGCGCCAGCAGCCTCTTGATTGCAGCGGGAGGTTTTTACGAGCAGTACTTC. It translates to CASSLLIAAGGFYEQYF.

This clone came up a few times. This chain links TRBV5-1 with TRBJ2-7; a possible D gene is TRBD1 (5 bases). Per the germline V gene, CDR1 is SGHRS and CDR2 is YFSETQ. The CDR3 is 11 residues long. The V end was cut by 2 bases, the J end by 5 bases, with 5 bases between. The CDR3 loop is CASSLQDEQYF. The CDR3 region has the DNA TGCGCCAGCAGCTTACAGGACGAGCAGTACTTC.

This clone was seen only a few times. The chain employs TRBV30 and TRBJ1-3; D remains ambiguous. Germline V gene data show CDR1 as GTSNPN and CDR2 as SVGIG (reference sequence). V was clipped by 3 bases and J by 0 bases, with 15 bases between them. CDR3 size: 16 residues. The CDR3 spells CAWRSRRLDSGNTIYF. DNA for the CDR3: TGTGCCTGGAGATCGAGACGACTGGACTCTGGAAACACCATATATTTT.

V gene TRBV5-4 combines with J gene TRBJ2-7; 9 bases agree with TRBD2. The CDR3 spans 14 residues. From germline, CDR1 is SGHNT and CDR2 YYREEE (reference sequence). Trimming removed 2 bases from V and 4 bases from J; junction bases left unmatched: 4. As DNA, the CDR3 is TGTGCCAGCAGCTTTAGCGGGAGTATGTACGAGCAGTACTTC. Translation gives CASSFSGSMYEQYF.

This chain joins TRBV2 and TRBJ2-2; D might be TRBD2 (6 bases). Looked up from germline, CDR1 is SNHLY and CDR2 is FYNNEI. Trimming removed 7 bases from V and 1 base from J, with 10 bases in between. The CDR3 spans 14 residues. The CDR3 coding sequence is TGTGCCAGCACCGGGACTGTGAACACCGGGGAGCTGTTTTTT. Translating it yields CASTGTVNTGELFF.